Presented here are 7 T cell receptor beta chains from one specimen sequenced in a study of vaccination effects on CD4 cells after COVID-19. The antigens these receptors bind are not known. Under the ViraFEST assay, PBMC were stimulated with viral peptide pools so that antigen-specific CD4+ T cells expanded. Sequencing was performed afterwards. After less than twelve days in culture, the CD4+ T cells were isolated. The person acquired a PCR-confirmed SARS-CoV-2 infection between March and December 2020. Profiling relied on immunoSEQ multiplex PCR, and the TCRdb table lists in-frame clones only, not all of them. The sample records around 46,000 clones, around 66% being singletons. This sample comprised CD4+ T cells from PBMCs cultured with a peptide pool, obtained before COVID-19 vaccination. Source of these receptors: a human donor who had a prior SARS-CoV-2 infection.

This clone has a single count. The CDR3 sequence: CAWSHSGGPYYGYTF. The CDR3 DNA is TGTGCCTGGAGTCATTCAGGGGGCCCGTACTATGGCTACACCTTC. The rearrangement links TRBV30 to TRBJ1-2; 8 nucleotides align to TRBD1. The CDR3 contains 15 residues. The junction had 8 bases not matched to a gene; V was cut back by 2 bases and J by 3 bases. Germline lookup yields CDR1 GTSNPN and CDR2 SVGIG (reference sequence).

V is TRBV7-3 and J is TRBJ2-3; D assignment may be TRBD1 or TRBD2 (5 bases each). V gave up 5 bases and J gave up 6 bases, with 15 bases separating them. This CDR3 has 14 residues. Germline lookup yields CDR1 SGHTA and CDR2 FQGTGA. The CDR3 DNA follows: TGTGCCAGCAGCCCCGAGGGGTGGGGGGATACGCAGTATTTT. This encodes CASSPEGWGDTQYF.

This clone was detected once. The rearrangement uses TRBV5-1 and TRBJ2-7; 10 bases line up with TRBD1. This CDR3 contains 15 residues. Trimming at V came to 4 bases and at J to 0 bases, leaving 4 bases not matched to a gene. Germline CDR1 reads SGHRS; CDR2 reads YFSETQ. The CDR3: CASSNRQGASYEQYF. CDR3 DNA sequence: TGCGCCAGCAGCAATAGACAGGGGGCCTCCTACGAGCAGTACTTC.

For this clone: One end of the junction varies from germline; a read error may be responsible. This rearrangement joins TRBV7-9 to TRBJ2-1; D is ambiguous. This CDR3 spans 13 amino acids. The V gene's germline CDR1 is SEHNR and CDR2 FQNEAQ (reference sequence). The CDR3 DNA sequence: TGTGCCAGCACCTTACTTGGAGACAATGAGCAGTTCTTC. Translation: CASTLLGDNEQFF.

This clone occurred once. The chain is built from TRBV6-6 and TRBJ2-2, with TRBD1 as a possible D gene (6 bases). V shed 7 bases and J shed 5 bases, with 17 bases lying between them. There are 15 residues in the CDR3. Germline-derived CDR1 and CDR2 are MNHNY and SVGAGI (reference sequence). CDR3 sequence: CASTHTNRATGELFF. The CDR3 coding sequence is TGTGCCAGCACCCACACCAACAGGGCTACCGGGGAGCTGTTTTTT.

The rearrangement joins TRBV20-1 to TRBJ2-6, with D possibly being TRBD1 (6 bases). Looked up from germline, CDR1 is DFQATT and CDR2 is SNEGSKA (reference sequence). The CDR3 loop spans 16 amino acids. V was pared by 3 bases and J by 0 bases, with 12 bases between. The CDR3 sequence is CSASQGHDSGANVLTF. The CDR3 nucleotides are TGCAGTGCTAGTCAGGGGCACGACTCTGGGGCCAACGTCCTGACTTTC.

The chain links TRBV6-5 to TRBJ1-4; TRBD1 matches at 8 bases. The length of the CDR3 is 14 residues. The V gene end was trimmed by 6 bases and the J gene end by 6 bases; junction bases not matched to a gene: 6. From germline, CDR1 is MNHEY and CDR2 SVGAGI. CDR3 sequence: CASRSGGSDEKLFF. CDR3 coding DNA: TGTGCCAGCAGGTCAGGGGGCTCGGATGAAAAACTGTTTTTT.